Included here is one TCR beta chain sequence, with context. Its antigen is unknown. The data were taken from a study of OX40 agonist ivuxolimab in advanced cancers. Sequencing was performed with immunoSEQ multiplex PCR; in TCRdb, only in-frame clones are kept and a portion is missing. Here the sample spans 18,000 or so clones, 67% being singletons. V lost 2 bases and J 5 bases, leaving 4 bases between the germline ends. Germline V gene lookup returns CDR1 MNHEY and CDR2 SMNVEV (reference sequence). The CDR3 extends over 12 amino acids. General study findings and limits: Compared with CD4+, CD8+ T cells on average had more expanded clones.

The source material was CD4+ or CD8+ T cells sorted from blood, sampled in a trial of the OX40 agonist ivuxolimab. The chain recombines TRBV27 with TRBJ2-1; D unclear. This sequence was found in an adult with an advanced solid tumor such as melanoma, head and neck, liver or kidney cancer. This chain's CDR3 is CASSLRDNEQFF. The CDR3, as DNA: TGTGCCAGCAGTTTACGTGACAATGAGCAGTTCTTC.